The T cell receptor beta chain described here comes from a study of T cell repertoires in MIS-A myocarditis (dated 2022 in TCRdb). Points on this clone: Its antigen is currently not known. Per-nucleotide qualities are absent, and no much larger clonotype sits a single base away.

From its cysteine to its phenylalanine, the CDR3 spans 15 amino acids. The only DNA kept is the CDR3, 45 bases in frame from the first base. As encoded in the germline V gene, CDR1 is MNHEY while CDR2 is SVGEGT. V is cut by 5 bases and J by 3 bases, and the space between the germline ends is 16 bases. TCRbeta CDR3 regions were amplified by the immunoSEQ bias-controlled multiplex PCR and were subjected to high-throughput sequencing. The published analysis was carried out like this. CDR3 sequences were collapsed and filtered by the immunoSEQ vendor pipeline to quantify abundance and frequency of each unique TCRbeta CDR3. CD-HIT clustered dominant CDR3 amino acid sequences with SARS-CoV-2-specific ImmuneCODE TCRbeta sequences at a 90% global sequence identity threshold. Clones at frequencies from 0.1 to 1 were categorized as hyperexpanded, and clones at frequencies from 0.01 to 0.1 were categorized as large. MiXCR was used to confirm CDR3 amino acid sequences and V and J gene assignments of dominant clones. The R stringdist package was used to compute Levenshtein distances between the patient clonotypes and the ImmuneCODE hits. TCRdb stores this immuneACCESS table with in-frame sequences only. Part of the clones is absent; in the studies checked, under half of the shortfall reflects unresolved V genes, and no reason is known for the rest. The DNA gave D and trimming, while V, J and clone size come from that table. The sample profile shows roughly 12,000 clones; roughly four fifths of them were found once. The ten largest clones represent around 30% of the sample.

The QIAamp DNA FFPE kit was used to extract genomic DNA from formalin-fixed paraffin-embedded autopsy tissue. The chain is made from TRBV6-2 or TRBV6-3 and TRBJ1-1, with a tentative D gene TRBD1 over 5 matching bases. The receptor comes from a man in his late teens or twenties with fulminant myocarditis from multisystem inflammatory syndrome in adults (MIS-A) after COVID-19. Sequencing input: right ventricle heart tissue obtained at autopsy. The cell subset or site label corresponds to: cardiac tissue sample (left or right ventricle, interventricular septum, or pericardium). The CDR3 region: CASSTLGAVYTEAFF. The sequenced DNA: TGTGCCAGCAGTACCCTCGGGGCAGTATACACTGAAGCTTTCTTT.